This T cell receptor (beta chain) was retrieved from a study of control samples from healthy donors and cancer patients. The CDR3 has 13 residues. The V end was cut by 2 bases, the J end by 2 bases, with 6 bases between. Assay: immunoSEQ multiplex PCR; the TCRdb copy retains only in-frame clones and omits some. The table includes approximately 90,000 clones, approximately 95% detected once. The clonotype originates from a woman aged 30 to 39 in good health. This chain connects TRBV12-3 or TRBV12-4 to TRBJ1-1, with D possibly matching TRBD1 (5 bases). The sample comprised blood. CDR3 bases: TGTGCCAGCAGTTTACGGGACAACACTGAAGCTTTCTTT. It is translated as CASSLRDNTEAFF.